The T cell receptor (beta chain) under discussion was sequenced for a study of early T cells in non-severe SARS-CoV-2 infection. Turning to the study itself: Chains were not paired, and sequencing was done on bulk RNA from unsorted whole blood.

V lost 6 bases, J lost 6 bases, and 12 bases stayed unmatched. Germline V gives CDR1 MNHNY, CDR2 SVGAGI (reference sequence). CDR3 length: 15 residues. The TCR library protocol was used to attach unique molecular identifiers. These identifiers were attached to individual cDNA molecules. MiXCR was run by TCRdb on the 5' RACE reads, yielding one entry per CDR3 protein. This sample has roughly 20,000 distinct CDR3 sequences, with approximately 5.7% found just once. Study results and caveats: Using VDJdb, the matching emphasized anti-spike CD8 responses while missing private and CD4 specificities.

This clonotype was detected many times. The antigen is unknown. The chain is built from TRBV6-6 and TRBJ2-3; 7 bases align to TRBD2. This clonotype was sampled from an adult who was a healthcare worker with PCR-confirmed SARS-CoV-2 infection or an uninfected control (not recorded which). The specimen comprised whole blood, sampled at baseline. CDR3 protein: CASRPRGTNHDTQYF. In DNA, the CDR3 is TGTGCCAGCAGACCGCGAGGGACTAACCACGATACGCAGTATTTT.